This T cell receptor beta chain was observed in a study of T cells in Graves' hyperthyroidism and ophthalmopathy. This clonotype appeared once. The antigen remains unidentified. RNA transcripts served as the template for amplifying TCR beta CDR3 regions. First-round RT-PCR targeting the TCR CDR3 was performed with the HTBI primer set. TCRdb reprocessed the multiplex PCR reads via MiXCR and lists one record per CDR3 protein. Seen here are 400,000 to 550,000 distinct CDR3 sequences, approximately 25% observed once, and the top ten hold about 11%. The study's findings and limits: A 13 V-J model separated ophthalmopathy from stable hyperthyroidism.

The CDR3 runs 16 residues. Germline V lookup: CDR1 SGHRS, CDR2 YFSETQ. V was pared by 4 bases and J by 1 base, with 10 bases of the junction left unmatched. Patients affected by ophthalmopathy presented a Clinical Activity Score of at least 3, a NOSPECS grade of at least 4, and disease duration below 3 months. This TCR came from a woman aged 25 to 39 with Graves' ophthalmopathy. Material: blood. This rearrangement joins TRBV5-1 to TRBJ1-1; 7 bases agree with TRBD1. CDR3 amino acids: CASSPARQGSNTEAFF. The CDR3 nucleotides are TGCGCCAGCAGCCCAGCTAGACAGGGATCGAACACTGAAGCTTTCTTT.